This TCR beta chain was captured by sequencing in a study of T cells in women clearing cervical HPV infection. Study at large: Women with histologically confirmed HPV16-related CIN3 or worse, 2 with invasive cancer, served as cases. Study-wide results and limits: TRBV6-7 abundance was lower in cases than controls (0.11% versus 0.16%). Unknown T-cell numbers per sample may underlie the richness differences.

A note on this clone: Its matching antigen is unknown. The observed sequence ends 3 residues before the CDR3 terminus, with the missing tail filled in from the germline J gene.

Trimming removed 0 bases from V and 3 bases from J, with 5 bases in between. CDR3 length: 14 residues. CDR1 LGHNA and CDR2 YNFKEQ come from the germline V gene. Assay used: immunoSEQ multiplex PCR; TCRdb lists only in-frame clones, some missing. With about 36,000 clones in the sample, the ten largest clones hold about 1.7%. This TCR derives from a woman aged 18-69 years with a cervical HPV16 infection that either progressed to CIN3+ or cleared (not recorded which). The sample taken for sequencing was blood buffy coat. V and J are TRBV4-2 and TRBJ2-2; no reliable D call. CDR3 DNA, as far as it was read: TGTGCCAGCAGCCAAGACAGGCACACCGGGGAG. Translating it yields CASSQDRHTGE. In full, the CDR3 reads CASSQDRHTGELFF.